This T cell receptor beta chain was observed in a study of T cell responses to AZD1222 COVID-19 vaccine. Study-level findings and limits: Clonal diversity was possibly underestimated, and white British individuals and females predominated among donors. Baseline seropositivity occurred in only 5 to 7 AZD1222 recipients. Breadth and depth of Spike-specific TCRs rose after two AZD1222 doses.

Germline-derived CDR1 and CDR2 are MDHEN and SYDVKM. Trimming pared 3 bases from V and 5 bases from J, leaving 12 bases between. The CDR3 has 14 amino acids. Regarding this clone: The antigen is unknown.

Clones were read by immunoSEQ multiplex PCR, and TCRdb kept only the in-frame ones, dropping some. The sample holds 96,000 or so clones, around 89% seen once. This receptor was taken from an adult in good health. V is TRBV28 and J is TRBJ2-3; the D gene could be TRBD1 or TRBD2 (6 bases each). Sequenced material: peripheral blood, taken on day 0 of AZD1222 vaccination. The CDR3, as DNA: TGTGCCAGCAGTTTCTGGGGGGCAATAGATACGCAGTATTTT. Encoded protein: CASSFWGAIDTQYF.